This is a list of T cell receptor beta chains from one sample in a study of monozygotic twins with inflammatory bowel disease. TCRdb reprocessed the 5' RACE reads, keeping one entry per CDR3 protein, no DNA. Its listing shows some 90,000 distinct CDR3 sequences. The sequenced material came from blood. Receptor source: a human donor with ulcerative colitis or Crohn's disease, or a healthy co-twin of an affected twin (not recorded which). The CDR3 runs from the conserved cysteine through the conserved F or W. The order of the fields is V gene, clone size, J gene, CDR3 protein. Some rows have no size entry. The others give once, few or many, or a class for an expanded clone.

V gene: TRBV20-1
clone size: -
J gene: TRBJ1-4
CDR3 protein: CSARDLRATGNEKLFF

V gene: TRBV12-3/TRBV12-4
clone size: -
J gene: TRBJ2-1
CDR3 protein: CASSPLAAGGRTYNEQFF

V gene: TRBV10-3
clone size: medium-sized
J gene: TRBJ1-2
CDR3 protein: CAIREGPGQGDYGYTF

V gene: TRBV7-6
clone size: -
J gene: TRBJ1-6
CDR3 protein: CASSFGTGRGISPLHF

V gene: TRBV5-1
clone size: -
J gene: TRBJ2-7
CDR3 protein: CASSYENSYEQYF

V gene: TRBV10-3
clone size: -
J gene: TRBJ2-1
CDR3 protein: CATRDNLIGYNEQFF

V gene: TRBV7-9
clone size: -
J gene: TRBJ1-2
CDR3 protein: CASSSGQGSVNGYTF

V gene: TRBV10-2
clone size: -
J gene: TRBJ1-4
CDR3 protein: CASSDRVTGATNEKLFF

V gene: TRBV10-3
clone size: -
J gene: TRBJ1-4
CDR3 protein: CAISESSDGGKLFF

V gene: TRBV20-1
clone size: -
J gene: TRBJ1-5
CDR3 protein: CSASLEQGTNQPQHF

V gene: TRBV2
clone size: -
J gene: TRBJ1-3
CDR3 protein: CASSVQETDTIYF

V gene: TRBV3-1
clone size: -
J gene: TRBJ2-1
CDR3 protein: CASSQERSSGGSYNEQFF

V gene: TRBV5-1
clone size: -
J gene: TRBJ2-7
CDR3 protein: CASSLSVGPSYEQYF

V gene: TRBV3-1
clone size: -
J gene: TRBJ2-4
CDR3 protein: CASSQTPPAGGDIQYF

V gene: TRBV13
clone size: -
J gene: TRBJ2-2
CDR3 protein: CASSLGVRGRTGELFF

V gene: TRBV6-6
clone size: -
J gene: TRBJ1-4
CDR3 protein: CASSSPATNEKLFF

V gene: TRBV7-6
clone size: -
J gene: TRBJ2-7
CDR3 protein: CASSLNRDEQYF

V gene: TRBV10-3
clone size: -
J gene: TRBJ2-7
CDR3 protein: CAIRDSRLNYEQYF

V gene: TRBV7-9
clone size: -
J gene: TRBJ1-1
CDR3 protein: CASSRGTANTEAFF

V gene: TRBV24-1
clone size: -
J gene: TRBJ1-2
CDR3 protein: CATSLDSFGYTF

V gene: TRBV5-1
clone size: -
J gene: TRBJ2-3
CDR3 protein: CASSRSGTGTDTQYF

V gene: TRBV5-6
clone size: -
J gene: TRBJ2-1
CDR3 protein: CASSLITNEQFF

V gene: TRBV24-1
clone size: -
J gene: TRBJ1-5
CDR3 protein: CATSEGQTQPQHF

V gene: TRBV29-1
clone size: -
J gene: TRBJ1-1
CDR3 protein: CSAGQGGDTEAFF

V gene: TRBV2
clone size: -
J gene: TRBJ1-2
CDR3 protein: CASSVGGQVNGYTF

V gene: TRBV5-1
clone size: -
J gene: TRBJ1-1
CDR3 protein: CASSLAVGTRGTEAFF

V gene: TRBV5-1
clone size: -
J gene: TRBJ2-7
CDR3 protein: CASSFRGKLYEQYF

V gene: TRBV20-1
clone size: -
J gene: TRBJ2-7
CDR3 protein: CSARDRHPRGTYEQYF

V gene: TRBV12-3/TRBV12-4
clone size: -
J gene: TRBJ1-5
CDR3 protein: CASSPAGGYNQPQHF

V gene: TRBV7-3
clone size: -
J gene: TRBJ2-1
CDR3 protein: CASSLGGGAYNEQFF

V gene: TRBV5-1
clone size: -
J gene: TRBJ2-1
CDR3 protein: CASTHETTGIHEQFF

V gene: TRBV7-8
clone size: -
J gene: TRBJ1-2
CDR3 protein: CASSDDRGYGYTF

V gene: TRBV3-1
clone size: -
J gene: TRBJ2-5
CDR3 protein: CASSQARDRTQYF

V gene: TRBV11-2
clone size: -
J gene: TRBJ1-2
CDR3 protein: CASSPEVMRGWVYTF

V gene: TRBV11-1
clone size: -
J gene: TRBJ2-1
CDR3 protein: CASSLARLGGQSSYNEQFF

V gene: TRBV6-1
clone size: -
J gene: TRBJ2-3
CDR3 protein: CASSRPPGQGADTQYF

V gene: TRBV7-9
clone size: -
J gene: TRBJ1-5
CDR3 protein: CASSLVRDFGNQPQHF

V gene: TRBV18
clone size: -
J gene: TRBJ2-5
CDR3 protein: CASSTGSGETQYF

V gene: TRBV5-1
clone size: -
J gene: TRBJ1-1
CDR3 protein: CASSWGQGKMNTEAFF

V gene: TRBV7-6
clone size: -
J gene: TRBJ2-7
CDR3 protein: CASSSGPENYEQYF

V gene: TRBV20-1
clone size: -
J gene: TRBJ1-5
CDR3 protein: CSAITGTQTFYNQPQHF

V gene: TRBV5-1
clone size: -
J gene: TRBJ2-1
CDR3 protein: CASSLEPGGTYNEQFF

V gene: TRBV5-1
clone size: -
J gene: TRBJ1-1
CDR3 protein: CASSLSFAGGPTEAFF

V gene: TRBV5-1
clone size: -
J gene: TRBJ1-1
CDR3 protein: CASSSVGGTEAFF

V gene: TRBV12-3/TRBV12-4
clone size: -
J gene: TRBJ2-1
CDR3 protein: CASSYRGGMDEQFF

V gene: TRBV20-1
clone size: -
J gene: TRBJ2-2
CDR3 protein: CSASGGGVNTGELFF

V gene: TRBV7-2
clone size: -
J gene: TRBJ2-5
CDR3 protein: CASSSLLATQETQYF

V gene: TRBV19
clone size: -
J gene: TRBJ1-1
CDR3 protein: CASRAEIQVPNTEAFF

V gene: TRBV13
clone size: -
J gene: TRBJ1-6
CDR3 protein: CASSLGQGRYNSPLHF

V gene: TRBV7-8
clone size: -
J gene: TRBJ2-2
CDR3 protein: CAGRQGRGGVNTGELFF

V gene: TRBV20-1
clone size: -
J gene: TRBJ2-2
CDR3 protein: CSATGTSSTGELFF

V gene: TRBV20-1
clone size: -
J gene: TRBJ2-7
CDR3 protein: CSASAMRLEYEQYF

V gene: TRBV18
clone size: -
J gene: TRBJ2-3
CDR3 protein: CASSGLAEDTQYF